The rows below give T cell receptor beta chains drawn from one sample of a study of blood T cell repertoires in COVID-19. The repertoire was sequenced with immunoSEQ multiplex PCR; TCRdb's copy has only in-frame clones and lacks some. The repertoire holds 140,000 or so clones, with roughly 80% as singletons. Sequencing input: peripheral blood. The receptors were sampled from a man between 50 and 59 years old with active or convalescent COVID-19. The CDR3 runs from the conserved cysteine through the conserved F or W. The D gene is left open where the match is weak. Clone sizes are given selectively: once, few, many, or a class where the clone is expanded.

CDR3nt: TGTGCCAGCAGCAAACAGGGTATTGGCACTGAAGCTTTCTTT
CDR3aa: CASSKQGIGTEAFF
j_gene: TRBJ1-1
v_gene: TRBV7-6
d_gene: -
abundance: -

CDR3nt: TGCGCCAGCAGCCCGGTGGGCGGGAGTTCGAGCGGGGAGCTGTTTTTT
CDR3aa: CASSPVGGSSSGELFF
j_gene: TRBJ2-2
v_gene: TRBV5-1
d_gene: TRBD2
abundance: -

CDR3nt: TGTGCCAGTAGCCTTAAAAAGGGGGCCGGCAATCAGCCCCAGCATTTT
CDR3aa: CASSLKKGAGNQPQHF
j_gene: TRBJ1-5
v_gene: TRBV19
d_gene: TRBD1
abundance: few

CDR3nt: TGTGCCAGCAGCTTCGGGACGGGACTCGCCCTGATCTACGAGCAGTACTTC
CDR3aa: CASSFGTGLALIYEQYF
j_gene: TRBJ2-7
v_gene: TRBV11-3
d_gene: -
abundance: -

CDR3nt: TGTGCCAGCTCACTTAGGACAGACTTAAACTATGGCTACACCTTC
CDR3aa: CASSLRTDLNYGYTF
j_gene: TRBJ1-2
v_gene: TRBV18
d_gene: -
abundance: few

CDR3nt: TGTGCCAGCAGCGTAGCTGGGTTAGCGGGAGGACAAGAGACCCAGTACTTC
CDR3aa: CASSVAGLAGGQETQYF
j_gene: TRBJ2-5
v_gene: TRBV9
d_gene: TRBD2
abundance: -

CDR3nt: TGTGCCACCAGCAGGCCTACCCCGGGGGAGGGCATCTGGTACAATGAGCAGTTCTTC
CDR3aa: CATSRPTPGEGIWYNEQFF
j_gene: TRBJ2-1
v_gene: TRBV15
d_gene: TRBD2
abundance: -

CDR3nt: TGCAGCGTGGGCGGACTAGCGGGGGTTCTGAGGGAGCAGTACTTC
CDR3aa: CSVGGLAGVLREQYF
j_gene: TRBJ2-7
v_gene: TRBV29-1
d_gene: TRBD2
abundance: -

CDR3nt: TGTGCCAGCAGCTCCCAACTAGCGGGGGACACAGATACGCAGTATTTT
CDR3aa: CASSSQLAGDTDTQYF
j_gene: TRBJ2-3
v_gene: TRBV7-9
d_gene: TRBD2
abundance: -

CDR3nt: TGCGCCAGCAGCCCAGGACAATCTAGCAATCAGCCCCAGCATTTT
CDR3aa: CASSPGQSSNQPQHF
j_gene: TRBJ1-5
v_gene: TRBV5-1
d_gene: -
abundance: -

CDR3nt: TGTGCCAGCAGCCTCGGGACTGAACAAGAGACCCAGTACTTC
CDR3aa: CASSLGTEQETQYF
j_gene: TRBJ2-5
v_gene: TRBV3-1/TRBV3-2
d_gene: -
abundance: -

CDR3nt: TGTGCCAGCAGCGACCGGGGACTCCTCTACAATGAGCAGTTCTTC
CDR3aa: CASSDRGLLYNEQFF
j_gene: TRBJ2-1
v_gene: TRBV9
d_gene: -
abundance: -

CDR3nt: TGCGCCAGCAGCCCCGATATGCGCCCCGAGCAGTACTTC
CDR3aa: CASSPDMRPEQYF
j_gene: TRBJ2-7
v_gene: TRBV4-1
d_gene: -
abundance: -

CDR3nt: TGTGCCAGCAGCAAAGAGGAGTACAGGGGAATAGGAAATTCCGTAGAAAAACTGTTTTTT
CDR3aa: CASSKEEYRGIGNSVEKLFF
j_gene: TRBJ1-4
v_gene: TRBV21-1
d_gene: -
abundance: -

CDR3nt: TGTGCCAGCAGCCCGAGGGATACGCAGTATTTT
CDR3aa: CASSPRDTQYF
j_gene: TRBJ2-3
v_gene: TRBV12-3/TRBV12-4
d_gene: -
abundance: -

CDR3nt: TGTGCCAGCAGTGAACGCGGCTTAATCAATCAGCCCCAGCATTTT
CDR3aa: CASSERGLINQPQHF
j_gene: TRBJ1-5
v_gene: TRBV2
d_gene: -
abundance: -

CDR3nt: TGTGCCAGTAGTATAGTTTACTCCGGACAGGGTCGGCGGGAGACCCAGTACTTC
CDR3aa: CASSIVYSGQGRRETQYF
j_gene: TRBJ2-5
v_gene: TRBV19
d_gene: TRBD1
abundance: -

CDR3nt: TGTGCCAGCTCATACACGGACAGGGGGAGATATTCACCCCTCCACTTT
CDR3aa: CASSYTDRGRYSPLHF
j_gene: TRBJ1-6
v_gene: TRBV18
d_gene: TRBD1
abundance: -

CDR3nt: TGTGCCAGCAGCTTAGACTTGGACAGGAACAATCAGCCCCAGCATTTT
CDR3aa: CASSLDLDRNNQPQHF
j_gene: TRBJ1-5
v_gene: TRBV7-6
d_gene: TRBD1
abundance: -

CDR3nt: TGCGCCAGCAGCTTGGGACAGGGGAGCTCCTACAATGAGCAGTTCTTC
CDR3aa: CASSLGQGSSYNEQFF
j_gene: TRBJ2-1
v_gene: TRBV5-1
d_gene: TRBD1
abundance: -

CDR3nt: TGTGCCAGCAGCCGACGGGACAGGGGAGAGGGCAACGAGCAGTACTTC
CDR3aa: CASSRRDRGEGNEQYF
j_gene: TRBJ2-7
v_gene: TRBV11-3
d_gene: TRBD1
abundance: -

CDR3nt: TGTGCCACCAGCTGGGACAGGTACAATGAGCAGTTCTTC
CDR3aa: CATSWDRYNEQFF
j_gene: TRBJ2-1
v_gene: TRBV15
d_gene: TRBD1
abundance: once